These 17 T cell receptor beta chains were all obtained from the same sample, sequenced in a study of CD8 T cells in ankylosing spondylitis. No antigen has been identified for these receptors. Study observations and caveats: A motif of fewer than ten highly homologous TCR beta variants was seen as apparently characteristic of ankylosing spondylitis blood.

TCRdb ran MiXCR on the 5' RACE reads and lists one entry per CDR3 protein. This sample has around 770,000 distinct CDR3 sequences, with about 11% found just once. The source material was blood, either unsorted or a sorted T cell fraction (not recorded which). The receptors were sampled from a male donor with ankylosing spondylitis.

This clonotype came up a few times. This sequence joins TRBV2 and TRBJ2-7; D is possibly TRBD1 (5 bases). CDR3 length: 13 residues. Between the trimmed V and J ends, which lost 7 bases and 3 bases, there was a span of 13 bases. CDR1 SNHLY and CDR2 FYNNEI come from the germline V gene. CDR3 coding DNA: TGTGCCAGCAAGTGGGCCAGGGACTACGAGCAGTACTTC. As protein: CASKWARDYEQYF.

This clonotype was observed many times. The chain joins TRBV29-1 to TRBJ1-1, with 8 bases identical to TRBD1. This CDR3 is built from 14 residues. V was pared by 7 bases and J by 5 bases, with 12 bases of the junction left unmatched. Germline-derived CDR1 and CDR2 are SQVTM and ANQGSEA. CDR3: CSGQGAWSGTEAFF. CDR3 in DNA: TGCAGCGGTCAGGGGGCCTGGTCGGGGACTGAAGCTTTCTTT.

The J gene is TRBJ2-6, the V gene TRBV6-2 or TRBV6-3; D unresolved. Germline V gene data show CDR1 as MNHEY and CDR2 as SVGEGT. This CDR3 is built from 15 residues. The V and J ends lost 6 bases and 5 bases respectively, with 14 bases between them. This chain's CDR3 is CASSSRFSRANVLTF. In DNA form, the CDR3 reads TGTGCCAGCAGCTCCAGATTTTCTAGGGCCAACGTCCTGACTTTC.

This clonotype was recorded many times. This rearrangement joins TRBV10-3 to TRBJ1-6; TRBD1 is a possible D gene (6 bases). Germline CDR1 and CDR2: ENHRY and SYGVKD. With 8 bases removed from V and 8 bases from J, the gap between germline ends came to 16 bases. This CDR3 region has 14 residues. CDR3 protein: CAIGEDRAYSPLHF. The CDR3 region has the DNA TGTGCCATCGGGGAGGACAGAGCATATTCACCCCTCCACTTT.

This clonotype was seen only a few times. V is TRBV7-3 and J is TRBJ2-2, with a possible D match to TRBD1 (6 bases). Germline values: CDR1 SGHTA, CDR2 FQGTGA. The CDR3 has 16 amino acids. The ends were cut back, 5 bases at V and 3 bases at J, with 16 bases in the middle. As DNA, the CDR3 is TGTGCCAGCAGCCCCCGCCGGACAGCCTACACCGGGGAGCTGTTTTTT. Its protein is CASSPRRTAYTGELFF. Filled out from reference TRBV7-3 and TRBJ2-2, the complete variable domain reads GAGVSQTPSNKVTEKGKYVELRCDPISGHTALYWYRQSLGQGPEFLIYFQGTGAADDSGLPNDRFFAVRPEGSVSTLKIQRTERGDSAVYLCASSPRRTAYTGELFFGEGSRLTVL.

This clonotype was counted a few times. V and J are TRBV20-1 and TRBJ1-5; 7 positions agree with TRBD1. The CDR3 is 15 amino acids. V was pared by 5 bases and J by 3 bases, with 10 bases of the junction left unmatched. CDR1 and CDR2 (germline): DFQATT, SNEGSKA (reference sequence). The CDR3 spells CSARPGQTSNQPQHF. The CDR3 bases are TGCAGTGCTCGCCCGGGACAGACTTCCAATCAGCCCCAGCATTTT.

The V and J genes are TRBV12-3 or TRBV12-4 and TRBJ1-1, with D tentatively TRBD1 (6 bases). The CDR3 is 15 residues long. Trimming cost V 5 bases and J 1 base, with 14 bases left between them. As DNA, the CDR3 is TGTGCCAGCAGTCCCCGCCTACAGGGGAACACTGAAGCTTTCTTT. Its protein is CASSPRLQGNTEAFF.

This clonotype was recorded many times. This chain links TRBV20-1 with TRBJ2-7; 12 bases map to TRBD2. The V gene end was trimmed by 6 bases and the J gene end by 5 bases; junction bases not matched to a gene: 8. Germline lookup yields CDR1 DFQATT and CDR2 SNEGSKA (reference sequence). The CDR3 contains 14 residues. This CDR3 reads CSAPLAGGRNEQYF. Here the CDR3 DNA reads TGCAGTGCCCCTCTAGCGGGAGGGCGGAACGAGCAGTACTTC.

This clonotype has just a few counts. The rearrangement links TRBV20-1 to TRBJ2-3; 8 bases line up with TRBD2. After removal of 2 bases from V and 7 bases from J, the junction contained 17 bases not matched to a gene. From germline, CDR1 is DFQATT and CDR2 SNEGSKA (reference sequence). CDR3 length: 17 amino acids. CDR3 in amino acids: CSARHPRGSGASNTQYF. The CDR3 DNA is TGCAGTGCTAGACACCCCAGGGGTAGCGGGGCCTCAAATACGCAGTATTTT.

V gene TRBV2 combines with J gene TRBJ2-2, with unresolved D. The CDR3 consists of 14 residues. The germline V gene encodes CDR1 SNHLY and CDR2 FYNNEI. Trimming took off 4 bases at V and 7 bases at J, with 13 bases between the two ends. In DNA form, the CDR3 reads TGTGCCAGCAGTGCCCTGAGGCCGGGCGGGGAGCTGTTTTTT. Protein product: CASSALRPGGELFF.

This clonotype was detected only a few times. The J gene is TRBJ2-7, the V gene TRBV20-1; tentatively, D is TRBD1 (6 bases). V lost 5 bases, J lost 0 bases, and 11 bases lay in between. The CDR3 consists of 13 residues. Germline V gene lookup returns CDR1 DFQATT and CDR2 SNEGSKA (reference sequence). The CDR3 spells CSAYRDTSYEQYF. The CDR3 nucleotides are TGCAGTGCTTATCGGGACACCTCCTACGAGCAGTACTTC.

This clonotype has at least ten counts. This rearrangement joins TRBV29-1 to TRBJ2-7; D may be TRBD1 (6 bases). The CDR3 spans 12 residues. The V end was cut by 4 bases, the J end by 3 bases, with 10 bases between. CDR1 is SQVTM, CDR2 ANQGSEA, per germline. The CDR3 sequence: CSVVVQGYEQYF. The CDR3 DNA is TGCAGCGTTGTCGTACAGGGCTACGAGCAGTACTTC.

CDR3 region: CASSQWGLGETQYF. The CDR3 DNA reads TGTGCCAGCAGTCAATGGGGACTAGGAGAGACCCAGTACTTC. This chain links TRBV6-2 or TRBV6-3 with TRBJ2-5, with 8 bases that match TRBD2. This CDR3 region has 14 residues. V was pared by 5 bases and J by 4 bases, with 6 bases of the junction left unmatched. CDR1 and CDR2 from the germline V gene are MNHEY and SVGEGT.

J is TRBJ1-2 and V is TRBV5-5, with D tentatively TRBD1 (5 bases). Per germline, CDR1 SGHKS and CDR2 YYEKEE (reference sequence). CDR3 size: 14 residues. V lost 1 base to trimming and J lost 8 bases, with 15 bases between them. CDR3 sequence (DNA): TGTGCCAGCAGCTTGATTCGGCAGGGCGACGGCTACACCTTC. Translated, it gives CASSLIRQGDGYTF.

Of note for this clonotype: This likely comes from a read error, as the CDR3 has no conserved phenylalanine or tryptophan at its end. No DNA is shown, since the ends of the CDR3 on it are uncertain; the CDR3 is the one TCRdb lists. The J gene is TRBJ1-1, the V gene TRBV4-1; no check of the table's D call, TRBD1, against the DNA was made. The CDR3 sequence runs 15 residues, both termini included. CDR1 MGHRA and CDR2 YSYEKL come from the germline V gene. The CDR3 loop reads CASSGKYTGDRAVYL.

This clonotype was found a few times. The chain joins TRBV20-1 to TRBJ2-2; maybe TRBD1 (6 bases). The CDR3 is made up of 16 amino acids. V lost 3 bases to trimming and J lost 5 bases, with 19 bases between them. Germline CDR1 is DFQATT and CDR2 is SNEGSKA (reference sequence). The CDR3 sequence: CSASRGRGLETGELFF. CDR3 bases: TGCAGTGCTAGCCGCGGCAGGGGTTTAGAGACCGGGGAGCTGTTTTTT.

The sample holds a few counts of this clonotype. The V gene is TRBV14, the J gene TRBJ2-2; D might be TRBD2 (6 bases). The V gene lost 4 bases and the J gene lost 7 bases, with 16 bases spanning the gap. Germline CDR1 reads SGHDN; CDR2 reads FVKESK. The CDR3 has 15 residues. CDR3 DNA sequence: TGTGCCAGCAGCCCACTTGGCGGGACGAGCGGGGAGCTGTTTTTT. Protein sequence: CASSPLGGTSGELFF.